This TCR beta chain was sequenced for a study of blood T cell repertoires in COVID-19. Study-wide background: Acute and convalescent COVID-19 specimens originated in the United States, Italy and Spain. T cells, B-cell-depleted T cells, or PBMCs supplied cDNA or gDNA.

This CDR3 comprises 16 residues. Germline V CDR1 and CDR2: KGHSH, LQKENI. V was trimmed by 3 bases and J by 6 bases, leaving 15 bases between them. Per the original methods: The assay estimated nucleated cells by amplifying reference gene primers. Generated by immunoSEQ multiplex PCR, the TCRdb table keeps only in-frame clones and is missing some. V and J calls and clone size follow that table, whereas D and trimming were derived from the DNA. The table includes 200,000 to 300,000 clones, approximately 86% detected once. This sequence joins TRBV18 and TRBJ1-6; unclear D gene. Sample: peripheral blood. This receptor was identified in a man between 60 and 70 years old who had recovered from COVID-19. The CDR3 loop reads CASSPDAGVGNSPLHF. The CDR3, as DNA: TGTGCCAGCTCACCGGACGCGGGAGTCGGTAATTCACCCCTCCACTTT.